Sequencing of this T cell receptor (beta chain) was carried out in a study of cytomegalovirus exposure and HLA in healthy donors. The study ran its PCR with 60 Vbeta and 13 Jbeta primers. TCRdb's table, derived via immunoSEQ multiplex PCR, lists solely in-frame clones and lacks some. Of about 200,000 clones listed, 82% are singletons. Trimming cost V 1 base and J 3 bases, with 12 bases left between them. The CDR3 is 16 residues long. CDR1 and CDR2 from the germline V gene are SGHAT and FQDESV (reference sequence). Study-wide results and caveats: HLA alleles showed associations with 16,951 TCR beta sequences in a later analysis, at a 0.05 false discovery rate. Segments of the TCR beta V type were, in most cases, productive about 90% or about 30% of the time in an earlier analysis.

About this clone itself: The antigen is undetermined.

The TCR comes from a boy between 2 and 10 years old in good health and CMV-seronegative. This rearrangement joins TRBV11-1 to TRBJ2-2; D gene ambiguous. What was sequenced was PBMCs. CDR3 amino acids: CASSLDSGYYTGELFF. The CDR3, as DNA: TGTGCCAGCAGCTTAGACTCCGGTTACTACACCGGGGAGCTGTTTTTT.